A single sample gave rise to the 14 T cell receptor beta chains below, sequenced in a study of CD8 T cells in Susac syndrome. The authors reverse transcribed roughly 0.5 to 1 ug RNA with random hexamers. In TCRdb, the immunoSEQ multiplex PCR reads were re-called with MiXCR into one record per CDR3 protein. Of under 150,000 distinct CDR3 sequences detected, 90% to 95% appear once; the ten largest clones hold about 0.25%. The source material was CD8+ T cells from PBMCs. The source is a human donor with multiple sclerosis.

This chain connects TRBV6-2 or TRBV6-3 to TRBJ2-1; the match to TRBD2 covers 13 bases. CDR1 is MNHEY, CDR2 SVGEGT, per germline. The CDR3 totals 17 residues. With V trimmed by 4 bases and J by 4 bases, 7 bases remained unmatched. CDR3 loop: CASSSRLAGGWYNEQFF. Here the CDR3 DNA reads TGTGCCAGCAGTTCAAGACTAGCGGGAGGTTGGTACAATGAGCAGTTCTTC.

The V and J genes are TRBV30 and TRBJ2-7; tentative D call: TRBD2 (6 bases). The germline CDR1 and CDR2 sequences are GTSNPN and SVGIG (reference sequence). The V and J ends lost 0 bases and 5 bases respectively, with 8 bases between them. There are 12 residues in the CDR3. CDR3 sequence (DNA): TGTGCCTGGAGTGTGACTAGTAACGAGCAGTACTTC. Protein sequence: CAWSVTSNEQYF.

The gene calls are TRBV10-3 and TRBJ1-1; possibly TRBD1 for D (5 bases). V lost 0 bases and J 1 base, leaving 6 bases between the germline ends. This CDR3 contains 14 residues. Germline V gene sequence: CDR1 ENHRY, CDR2 SYGVKD. The CDR3 sequence: CAISESGGNTEAFF. CDR3 sequence (DNA): TGTGCCATCAGTGAGTCGGGGGGGAACACTGAAGCTTTCTTT.

The chain couples TRBV27 to TRBJ2-5; D is perhaps TRBD2 (6 bases). The CDR3 sequence is 14 residues long. Germline assignment: CDR1 MNHEY and CDR2 SMNVEV (reference sequence). The germline V and J ends were trimmed by 6 bases and 5 bases, with 16 bases remaining between them. In DNA form, the CDR3 reads TGTGCCAGCAGACAGGACTACCCCGGGGAGACCCAGTACTTC. This encodes CASRQDYPGETQYF.

The chain carries TRBV15 and TRBJ2-3; D is uncertain. Trimming removed 1 base at V and 4 bases at J, with 12 bases between. The germline gives CDR1 LNHNV, CDR2 YYDKDF (reference sequence). This CDR3 has 15 amino acids. This CDR3 is CATSRVTTFPDTQYF. Written as DNA, the CDR3 is TGTGCCACCAGCAGAGTGACAACTTTCCCAGATACGCAGTATTTT.

For this clonotype: One end of the junction fails to match germline, which may point to a read error. This chain links TRBV6-1 with TRBJ1-2, with TRBD1 matching over 9 bases. The CDR3 covers 15 residues. Germline values: CDR1 MNHNS, CDR2 SASEGT. The CDR3 DNA reads TGTGCCAGCAGGGAAGGGACAGGGTTACGGGGTGGCTACACCTTC. Translating it yields CASREGTGLRGGYTF.

V gene TRBV7-2 combines with J gene TRBJ1-1, with D uncertain. Germline CDR1 SGHTA, CDR2 FQGNSA. Trimming cost V 6 bases and J 6 bases, with 14 bases left between them. The CDR3 extends over 13 amino acids. The CDR3 is CASSLTYGAEAFF. In nucleotides, the CDR3 is TGTGCCAGCAGTTTAACTTATGGAGCTGAAGCTTTCTTT. The variable domain in full, with the rest retrieved from reference TRBV7-2 and TRBJ1-1, is GAGVSQSPSNKVTEKGKDVELRCDPISGHTALYWYRQSLGQGLEFLIYFQGNSAPDKSGLPSDRFSAERTGGSVSTLTIQRTQQEDSAVYLCASSLTYGAEAFFGQGTRLTVV.

This clonotype was seen just once. This chain connects TRBV28 to TRBJ2-7; 8 bases match TRBD2. CDR1 and CDR2 from the germline V gene are MDHEN and SYDVKM. This CDR3 comprises 14 residues. V lost 11 bases to trimming and J lost 5 bases; unmatched junction nucleotides: 14. The CDR3 spells CAALSGRSIDEQYF. For the CDR3, the DNA is TGTGCCGCACTAAGCGGGAGAAGCATCGACGAGCAGTACTTC. Full variable domain (missing parts from reference TRBV28 and TRBJ2-7): DVKVTQSSRYLVKRTGEKVFLECVQDMDHENMFWYRQDPGLGLRLIYFSYDVKMKEKGDIPEGYSVSREKKERFSLILESASTNQTSMYLCAALSGRSIDEQYFGPGTRLTVT.

This chain connects TRBV7-8 to TRBJ1-2; possible D gene TRBD1, 6 bases. This CDR3 is 14 amino acids long. Trimming cost V 6 bases and J 1 base, with 12 bases left between them. Germline V gene sequence: CDR1 SGHVS, CDR2 FQNEAQ. The CDR3 loop is CASSRTVDNYGYTF. In nucleotides, the CDR3 is TGTGCCAGCAGTCGGACAGTTGATAACTATGGCTACACCTTC.

V gene TRBV27 combines with J gene TRBJ1-2; 8 bases agree with TRBD1. The germline V gene has CDR1 MNHEY and CDR2 SMNVEV (reference sequence). The J segment lost 8 bases and the V segment lost 2 bases, leaving 7 bases of the junction unmatched. This CDR3 comprises 14 residues. The DNA of the CDR3 is TGTGCCAGCAGTTTAGACAGGGGCGCGCTGGGCTACACCTTC. Protein: CASSLDRGALGYTF.

This clonotype was counted a few times. This chain connects TRBV29-1 to TRBJ2-7, with D perhaps TRBD1 (6 bases). The germline V and J ends were trimmed by 5 bases and 3 bases, with 11 bases remaining between them. CDR1 SQVTM and CDR2 ANQGSEA come from the germline V gene. There are 12 residues in the CDR3. CDR3 nucleotides: TGCAGCGTTAGGACAGACTACTACGAGCAGTACTTC. The encoded protein is CSVRTDYYEQYF.

This clonotype occurred once. The chain uses TRBV19 and TRBJ1-1; D uncertain. Germline values: CDR1 LNHDA, CDR2 SQIVND (reference sequence). V lost 8 bases to trimming and J lost 4 bases, with 14 bases between them. This CDR3 has 13 amino acids. CDR3 in DNA: TGTGCCAGTGAGAAGTCATCCCCCACTGAAGCTTTCTTT. Protein product: CASEKSSPTEAFF.

The J gene is TRBJ1-5, the V gene TRBV7-8; 9 nucleotides line up with TRBD1. V shed 5 bases and J 5 bases; nucleotides not matched to a gene: 7. The germline V gene has CDR1 SGHVS and CDR2 FQNEAQ. This CDR3 is built from 15 residues. CDR3 region: CASSGGTGPYQPQHF. CDR3 coding DNA: TGTGCCAGCAGCGGGGGGACAGGGCCGTATCAGCCCCAGCATTTT.

In its sample, this clonotype was seen once. The V and J genes are TRBV7-2 and TRBJ2-7, with D possibly matching TRBD2 (6 bases). The CDR3 runs 13 residues. V shed 4 bases and J shed 7 bases, with 14 bases lying between them. Germline CDR1 is SGHTA and CDR2 is FQGNSA. CDR3 DNA sequence: TGTGCCAGCAGCTGGTTGGACGCGGGAGAGCAGTACTTC. This encodes CASSWLDAGEQYF.